This T cell receptor beta chain was captured in a study of post-analysis software for immune sequencing data. General study results and limits: A significant reduction in normalized Chao1 diversity was observed in multiple sclerosis patients versus controls.

Note on this clonotype: Its matching antigen is unknown.

The V and J ends lost 0 bases and 2 bases respectively, with 10 bases between them. This CDR3 is built from 15 residues. The germline V gene encodes CDR1 SGHRS and CDR2 YFSETQ. Researchers reported that TCR beta cDNA libraries carried unique molecular identifiers. TCRdb ran MiXCR on the PCR reads and lists one entry per CDR3 protein. The table records some 160,000 distinct CDR3 sequences, under 40% of them present only once. The sample here was blood, taken after autologous hematopoietic stem cell transplantation. This chain links TRBV5-1 with TRBJ2-3; a weak D match, TRBD2 (6 bases). The sequence was collected from a girl between 10 and 17 years old with multiple sclerosis. Here the CDR3 reads CASSLGAGVTDTQYF. DNA of the CDR3: TGCGCCAGCAGCTTGGGAGCGGGCGTCACAGATACGCAGTATTTT. Based on the CDR3 plus reference TRBV5-1 and TRBJ2-3, the full variable domain is KAGVTQTPRYLIKTRGQQVTLSCSPISGHRSVSWYQQTPGQGLQFLFEYFSETQRNKGNFPGRFSGRQFSNSRSEMNVSTLELGDSALYLCASSLGAGVTDTQYFGPGTRLTVL.